This T cell receptor beta chain was documented in a study of blood T cell repertoires in COVID-19. Cohort 3 recovery required two negative PCRs, clearance, or symptom resolution. CDR1 is SGDLS and CDR2 is YYNGEE in the germline V gene. J was trimmed by 0 bases and V by 3 bases; bases with no gene match: 4. The CDR3 length is 17 residues. This clone was seen only once. TCRdb keeps only in-frame clones here, not all; method: immunoSEQ multiplex PCR. Among roughly 300,000 clones listed, about 90% were seen once. This chain connects TRBV9 to TRBJ1-6, with 9 bases matching TRBD1. Input material: PBMCs or T cells enriched from blood (not recorded which). This receptor was taken from a woman aged 25 to 39 who had recovered from COVID-19. The CDR3 spells CASSAGTGSSYNSPLHF. The CDR3 coding sequence is TGTGCCAGCAGCGCCGGGACAGGGAGCTCCTATAATTCACCCCTCCACTTT.